This T cell receptor delta chain was sequenced for a study of gamma-delta chains in newborns, infants, children. Study summary: Innate gammadelta T cells reportedly expand polyclonally right after birth, driven by microbial exposure, per the title.

TCRdb reprocessed the reads through CATT. The sample has approximately 2,300 delta-chain clones; over 5.5% are singletons. On this clone: One end of the junction fails to match germline, which may point to a read error.

Sequenced sample: blood. This TCR came from a child who was a newborn, infant or young child, either healthy, febrile or measles-vaccinated (not recorded which).

The CDR3 nucleotides read TGTGCTCCTGGGGAGGCTCTTTCTGCCTCCCTACAGGGGGTACTGGGGGCATCAACTAAACTCATCTTT. The encoded protein is CAPGEALSASLQGVLGASTKLIF. The V gene is TRDV1, the J gene TRDJ1; 8 nucleotides align to TRDD3. This CDR3 region has 23 residues. The germline V gene has CDR1 TSWWSYY and CDR2 QGS.